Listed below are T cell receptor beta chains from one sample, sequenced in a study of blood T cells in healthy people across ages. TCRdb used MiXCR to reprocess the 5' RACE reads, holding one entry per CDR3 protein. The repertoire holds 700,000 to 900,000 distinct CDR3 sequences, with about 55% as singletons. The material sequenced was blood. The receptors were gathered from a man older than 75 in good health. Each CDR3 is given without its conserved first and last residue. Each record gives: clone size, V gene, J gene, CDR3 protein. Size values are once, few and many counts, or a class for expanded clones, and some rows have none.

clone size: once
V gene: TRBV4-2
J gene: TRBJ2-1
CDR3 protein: ASSQGVREVNNEQF

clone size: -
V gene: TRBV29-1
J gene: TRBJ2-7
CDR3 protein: SATLGGVYEQY

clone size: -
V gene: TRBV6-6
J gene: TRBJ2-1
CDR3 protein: ASSDSSGRSGEQF

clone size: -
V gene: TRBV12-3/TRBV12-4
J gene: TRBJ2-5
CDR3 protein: ASSLIDIEETQY

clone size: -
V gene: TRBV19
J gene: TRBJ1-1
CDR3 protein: ATSSQGGTNTEAF

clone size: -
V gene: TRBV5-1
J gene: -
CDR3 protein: ASSLMSGGNYEQY

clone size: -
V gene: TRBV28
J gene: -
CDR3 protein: ASSEGGVRETQY

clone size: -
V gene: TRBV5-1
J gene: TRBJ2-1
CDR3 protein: ASSVSAGSNEQF

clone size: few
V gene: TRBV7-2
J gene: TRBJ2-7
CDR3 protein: ASSLEGANYEQY

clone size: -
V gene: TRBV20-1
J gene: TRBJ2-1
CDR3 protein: SARVDRGINEQF

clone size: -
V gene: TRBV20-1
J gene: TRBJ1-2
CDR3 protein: SARKGAGVLRYGYT

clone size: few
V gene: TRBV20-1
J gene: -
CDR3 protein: SARVPGGTQY

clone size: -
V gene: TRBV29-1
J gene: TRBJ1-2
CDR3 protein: SVRQGYSYT

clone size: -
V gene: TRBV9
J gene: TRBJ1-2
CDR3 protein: ASSEAPKTGNYGYT

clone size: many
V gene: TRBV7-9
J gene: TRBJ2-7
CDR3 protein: ASSLTDYEQY

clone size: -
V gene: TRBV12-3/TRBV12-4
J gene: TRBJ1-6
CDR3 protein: ATLGGTSGSPLH

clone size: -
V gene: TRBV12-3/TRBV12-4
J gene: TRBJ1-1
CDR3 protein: ASSLNQGAPNTEAF

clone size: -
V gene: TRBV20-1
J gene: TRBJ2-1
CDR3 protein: SASPLWLGGDNEQF

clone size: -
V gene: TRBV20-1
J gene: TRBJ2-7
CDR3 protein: SARDTQGRRVREQY

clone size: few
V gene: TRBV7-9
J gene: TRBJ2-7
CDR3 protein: ASSLSTGGSEQY

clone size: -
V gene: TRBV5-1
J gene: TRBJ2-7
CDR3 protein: ASSWGRTGYEQY

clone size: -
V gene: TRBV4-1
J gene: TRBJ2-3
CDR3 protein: ASSQELGRHRYAY

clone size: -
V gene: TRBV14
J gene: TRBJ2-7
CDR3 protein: ASSQEGRTSGLYNGQY

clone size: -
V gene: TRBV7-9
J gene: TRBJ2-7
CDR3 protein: ASSSPRTAAYEQY

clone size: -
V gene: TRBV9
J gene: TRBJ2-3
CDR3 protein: ASSVGGTSGTDAQY

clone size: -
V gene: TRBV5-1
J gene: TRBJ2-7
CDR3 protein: ASSLWTSGNNEQY

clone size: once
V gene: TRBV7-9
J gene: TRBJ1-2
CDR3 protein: ASSTGTGPNYGYT

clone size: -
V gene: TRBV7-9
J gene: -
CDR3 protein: ASSLGGGSYNEQY

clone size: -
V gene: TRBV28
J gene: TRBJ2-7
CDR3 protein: ASSPRQGSGNEQY

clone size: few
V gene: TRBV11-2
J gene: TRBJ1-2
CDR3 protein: ASSPALTTGSYGYT

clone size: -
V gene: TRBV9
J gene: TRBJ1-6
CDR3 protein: ASSVGTDNSPLH

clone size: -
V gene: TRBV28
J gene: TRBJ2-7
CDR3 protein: ASSTPDGSYEQY

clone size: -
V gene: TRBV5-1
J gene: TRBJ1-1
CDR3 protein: ASSLEGGRNTEAF

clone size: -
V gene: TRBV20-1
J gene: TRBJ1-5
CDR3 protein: SAIDRVGDQPQH

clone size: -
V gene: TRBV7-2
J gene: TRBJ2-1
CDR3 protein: ASSFGFSPYYNEQF

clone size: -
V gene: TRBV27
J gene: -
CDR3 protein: ASSLTQGGRTQY

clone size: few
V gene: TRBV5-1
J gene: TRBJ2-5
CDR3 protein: ASSLYGTAQETQY

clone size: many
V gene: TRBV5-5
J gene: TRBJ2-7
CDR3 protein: ASSLADYEQY

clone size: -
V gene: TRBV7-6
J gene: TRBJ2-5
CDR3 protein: ASSLEAQQY

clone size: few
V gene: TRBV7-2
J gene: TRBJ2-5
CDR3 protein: ASSWQETQY

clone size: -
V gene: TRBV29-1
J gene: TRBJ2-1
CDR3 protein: SARRGLGGNEQF

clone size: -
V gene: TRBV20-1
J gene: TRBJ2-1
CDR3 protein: SAGGLAEISYNEQF

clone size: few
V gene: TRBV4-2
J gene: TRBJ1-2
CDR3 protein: ASSQGGVEGYT

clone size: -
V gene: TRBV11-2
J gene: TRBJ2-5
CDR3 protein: ASSPGTRLRGHNEQY

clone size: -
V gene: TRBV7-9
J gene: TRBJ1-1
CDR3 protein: ASSSRTALNTEAF

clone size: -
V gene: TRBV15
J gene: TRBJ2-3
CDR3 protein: ATSRDRDQGPQY

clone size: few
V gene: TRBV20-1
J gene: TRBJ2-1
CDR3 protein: SARDLTAAYNEQF

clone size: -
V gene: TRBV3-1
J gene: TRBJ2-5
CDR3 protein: ASSPTGGSKTQY

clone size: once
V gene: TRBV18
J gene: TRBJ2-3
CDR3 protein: ASSPEAAGRYAY

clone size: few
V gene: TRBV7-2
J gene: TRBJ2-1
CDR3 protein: ASSFGGANEQF

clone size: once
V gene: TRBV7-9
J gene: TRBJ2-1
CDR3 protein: ASSLGLPAGEQF

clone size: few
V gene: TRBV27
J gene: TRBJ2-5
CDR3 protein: ASSWGERGVETQY

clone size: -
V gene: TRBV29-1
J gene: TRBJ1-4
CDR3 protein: SALTGAEKLF